A selection of T cell receptor beta chains follows, all from one sample in a study of OX40 agonist ivuxolimab in advanced cancers. Sequencing was performed with immunoSEQ multiplex PCR; in TCRdb, only in-frame clones are kept and a portion is missing. The data show about 50,000 clones, approximately 89% seen once. Sequencing used CD4+ or CD8+ T cells sorted from blood, obtained in a trial of the OX40 agonist ivuxolimab. The receptors were gathered from an adult with an advanced solid tumor such as melanoma, head and neck, liver or kidney cancer. Both conserved end residues are part of each CDR3. The order of the fields is clone size, J gene, D gene, V gene, CDR3 protein, CDR3 DNA. D genes are given only for firm matches. Expanded clones get a size class; other rows say once, few or many, or leave the size out.

abundance: NA; j_gene: TRBJ1-1; d_gene: NA; v_gene: TRBV6-5; CDR3aa: CASSYSNGLEAFF; CDR3nt: TGTGCCAGCAGTTACTCGAACGGGCTTGAAGCTTTCTTT
abundance: NA; j_gene: TRBJ1-2; d_gene: TRBD1; v_gene: TRBV27; CDR3aa: CASSPRQGLYYGYTF; CDR3nt: TGTGCCAGCAGTCCCCGACAGGGGTTGTACTATGGCTACACCTTC
abundance: NA; j_gene: TRBJ2-5; d_gene: NA; v_gene: TRBV14; CDR3aa: CASSQVSGHREETQYF; CDR3nt: TGTGCCAGCAGCCAAGTTTCCGGGCACAGGGAAGAGACCCAGTACTTC
abundance: once; j_gene: TRBJ2-2; d_gene: TRBD2; v_gene: TRBV19; CDR3aa: CASSSGLNTGELFF; CDR3nt: TGTGCCAGTTCTAGCGGACTGAACACCGGGGAGCTGTTTTTT
abundance: NA; j_gene: TRBJ1-1; d_gene: NA; v_gene: TRBV7-2; CDR3aa: CASSLVGGTYTEAFF; CDR3nt: TGTGCCAGCAGCTTAGTAGGCGGGACTTACACTGAAGCTTTCTTT
abundance: NA; j_gene: TRBJ2-2; d_gene: NA; v_gene: TRBV19; CDR3aa: CASTQGASGKLFF; CDR3nt: TGTGCCAGTACCCAGGGGGCAAGCGGGAAGCTGTTTTTT
abundance: few; j_gene: TRBJ2-7; d_gene: TRBD2; v_gene: TRBV6-5; CDR3aa: CASSSWASGSDEQYF; CDR3nt: TGTGCCAGCAGTTCCTGGGCTAGCGGGAGTGACGAGCAGTACTTC
abundance: once; j_gene: TRBJ1-2; d_gene: NA; v_gene: TRBV5-6; CDR3aa: CASSARANYGYTF; CDR3nt: TGTGCCAGCAGCGCAAGAGCTAACTATGGCTACACCTTC
abundance: NA; j_gene: TRBJ1-2; d_gene: NA; v_gene: TRBV10-3; CDR3aa: CAITSTANYGYTF; CDR3nt: TGTGCCATCACGTCCACAGCTAACTATGGCTACACCTTC
abundance: NA; j_gene: TRBJ2-2; d_gene: NA; v_gene: TRBV9; CDR3aa: CASEGGYTGELFF; CDR3nt: TGTGCCTCGGAGGGGGGATACACCGGGGAGCTGTTTTTT
abundance: NA; j_gene: TRBJ1-1; d_gene: TRBD1; v_gene: TRBV7-9; CDR3aa: CASSLETGGMNTEAFF; CDR3nt: TGTGCCAGCAGCCTGGAGACAGGGGGAATGAACACTGAAGCTTTCTTT
abundance: NA; j_gene: TRBJ1-2; d_gene: TRBD1; v_gene: TRBV4-1; CDR3aa: CASSPAGGNNYGYTF; CDR3nt: TGCGCCAGCAGCCCCGCAGGGGGAAATAACTATGGCTACACCTTC
abundance: NA; j_gene: TRBJ1-1; d_gene: NA; v_gene: TRBV6-6; CDR3aa: CASSPNPGTVKIAFF; CDR3nt: TGTGCCAGCAGTCCCAACCCTGGGACCGTTAAGATAGCTTTCTTT
abundance: NA; j_gene: TRBJ1-1; d_gene: NA; v_gene: TRBV4-1; CDR3aa: CASSQEGGGTEAFF; CDR3nt: TGCGCCAGCAGCCAAGAGGGTGGGGGGACTGAAGCTTTCTTT
abundance: NA; j_gene: TRBJ1-2; d_gene: NA; v_gene: TRBV5-6; CDR3aa: CASSSGPGLYYGYTF; CDR3nt: TGTGCCAGCAGCTCCGGACCCGGGCTTTACTATGGCTACACCTTC
abundance: once; j_gene: TRBJ1-2; d_gene: NA; v_gene: TRBV2; CDR3aa: CASSGAAARDGYTF; CDR3nt: TGTGCCAGCAGTGGAGCTGCAGCCCGGGACGGCTACACCTTC
abundance: NA; j_gene: TRBJ1-1; d_gene: NA; v_gene: TRBV7-9; CDR3aa: CASSQGLGAFF; CDR3nt: TGTGCCAGCAGCCAGGGGCTCGGGGCTTTCTTT
abundance: NA; j_gene: TRBJ1-1; d_gene: NA; v_gene: TRBV9; CDR3aa: CASSAPLPGAEAFF; CDR3nt: TGTGCCAGCAGCGCCCCTTTACCTGGGGCTGAAGCTTTCTTT
abundance: NA; j_gene: TRBJ2-5; d_gene: NA; v_gene: TRBV4-2; CDR3aa: CASSPGVYPTQYF; CDR3nt: TGTGCCAGCAGCCCCGGTGTGTATCCGACCCAGTACTTC
abundance: NA; j_gene: TRBJ1-2; d_gene: NA; v_gene: TRBV5-6; CDR3aa: CASSSYYGYTF; CDR3nt: TGTGCCAGCAGCTCCTACTATGGCTACACCTTC
abundance: NA; j_gene: TRBJ2-3; d_gene: NA; v_gene: TRBV5-4; CDR3aa: CASSLIGVLITNTQYF; CDR3nt: TGTGCCAGCAGCTTGATCGGGGTTTTAATCACAAATACGCAGTATTTT
abundance: NA; j_gene: TRBJ1-3; d_gene: NA; v_gene: TRBV9; CDR3aa: CASKSAADTIYF; CDR3nt: TGTGCCAGCAAGTCAGCGGCGGACACCATATATTTT
abundance: NA; j_gene: TRBJ2-3; d_gene: TRBD2; v_gene: TRBV7-9; CDR3aa: CASSFSGGVTDTQYF; CDR3nt: TGTGCCAGCAGCTTCAGCGGGGGGGTCACAGATACGCAGTATTTT
abundance: few; j_gene: TRBJ1-5; d_gene: NA; v_gene: TRBV27; CDR3aa: CASSPTQFQPQHF; CDR3nt: TGTGCCAGCAGCCCAACCCAATTTCAGCCCCAGCATTTT
abundance: NA; j_gene: TRBJ1-1; d_gene: NA; v_gene: TRBV5-4; CDR3aa: CASSLMNTEAFF; CDR3nt: TGTGCCAGCAGCTTGATGAACACTGAAGCTTTCTTT
abundance: NA; j_gene: TRBJ1-2; d_gene: TRBD1; v_gene: TRBV7-8; CDR3aa: CASSPYEGTGGSVYTF; CDR3nt: TGTGCCAGCAGCCCCTATGAGGGGACAGGGGGTTCGGTTTACACCTTC
abundance: NA; j_gene: TRBJ2-5; d_gene: NA; v_gene: TRBV16; CDR3aa: CASSPDYQETQYF; CDR3nt: TGTGCCAGCAGCCCGGACTACCAAGAGACCCAGTACTTC
abundance: once; j_gene: TRBJ2-3; d_gene: TRBD2; v_gene: TRBV13; CDR3aa: CASSSTGTGTTSTDTQYF; CDR3nt: TGTGCCAGCAGCTCTACGGGGACCGGGACTACGAGCACAGATACGCAGTATTTT